Sequencing of this T cell receptor (beta chain) was carried out in a study of radiation and T cells in renal cell carcinoma. Here immunoSEQ multiplex PCR was the method, and the copy in TCRdb shows in-frame clones only, minus some. The top ten clones hold 7.3% of a sample with about 59,000 clones, about three quarters of them seen once. Germline V lookup: CDR1 SQVTM, CDR2 ANQGSEA. J lost 7 bases, V lost 4 bases, and 7 bases had no gene match. CDR3 length: 14 amino acids. This clone has more than one count but fewer than ten. The sample's time point: baseline pretreatment blood. Noted treatment: 15 Gy SBRT to primary tumor, nephrectomy 4 weeks later.

This chain connects TRBV29-1 to TRBJ2-1, with 10 bases fitting TRBD2. The clonotype originates from a man aged 55 to 70 with renal cell carcinoma. The material sequenced was blood, taken from a patient whose treatment included radiotherapy and nephrectomy. In nucleotides, the CDR3 is TGCAGCGTTGGGGGCGGGACTAGCGATAATGAGCAGTTCTTC. It codes for CSVGGGTSDNEQFF.